The 16 T cell receptor beta chains given below trace back to one sample, sequenced in a study of cytomegalovirus exposure and HLA in healthy donors. The PCR employed 60 Vbeta primers together with 13 Jbeta primers. Measured with immunoSEQ multiplex PCR; TCRdb has only the in-frame clones, and not every one. The profile shows tens of thousands of clones, 65% to 80% of them singletons. The specimen was PBMCs. The origin of the receptors is a man between 65 and 85 years old in good health and CMV-seronegative.

In this sample, this clone turned up once. The J gene is TRBJ2-5, the V gene TRBV7-9, with 9 bases identical to TRBD1. CDR3 length: 14 amino acids. Germline V lookup: CDR1 SEHNR, CDR2 FQNEAQ (reference sequence). V was clipped by 4 bases and J by 7 bases; unmatched bases: 7. CDR3 amino acids: CASSWDRDSGTQYF. The CDR3 region has the DNA TGTGCCAGCAGCTGGGACAGGGATTCGGGGACCCAGTACTTC.

This sequence joins TRBV27 and TRBJ2-7; 13 positions match TRBD2. Germline lookup yields CDR1 MNHEY and CDR2 SMNVEV (reference sequence). There are 14 residues in the CDR3. The ends lost 5 bases at V and 5 bases at J; junction bases unmatched: 3. CDR3 in amino acids: CASSNGLAGDEQYF. The DNA of the CDR3 is TGTGCCAGCAGTAACGGACTAGCGGGAGACGAGCAGTACTTC.

This clone was detected only once. The chain recombines TRBV5-5 with TRBJ2-1, with a possible D match to TRBD1 (6 bases). V gave up 1 base and J gave up 4 bases, with 12 bases separating them. Germline V gene data show CDR1 as SGHKS and CDR2 as YYEKEE (reference sequence). The CDR3 totals 15 residues. The chain's CDR3 is CASSLLAGQYNEQFF. The CDR3 nucleotides read TGTGCCAGCAGCTTGCTGGCAGGACAGTACAATGAGCAGTTCTTC.

The rearrangement links TRBV7-8 to TRBJ2-1; TRBD2 is a possible D gene (6 bases). Germline CDR1 reads SGHVS; CDR2 reads FQNEAQ. V lost 5 bases and J lost 5, with 25 bases in between. This CDR3 contains 18 residues. The CDR3 sequence: CASSPHRTILDKNNEQFF. As DNA, the CDR3 is TGTGCCAGCAGCCCACACCGGACTATACTCGACAAAAACAATGAGCAGTTCTTC.

This clone was detected once. The rearrangement uses TRBV14 and TRBJ2-1; tentative D call: TRBD2 (7 bases). CDR1 and CDR2 (germline): SGHDN, FVKESK. Trimming stripped 1 base from V and 9 bases from J, with 10 bases between. The CDR3 has 13 residues. CDR3: CASSQGGGGEQFF. CDR3 sequence (DNA): TGTGCCAGCAGCCAAGGGGGGGGCGGTGAGCAGTTCTTC.

The chain links TRBV7-9 to TRBJ2-7; 11 bases agree with TRBD2. The germline V gene encodes CDR1 SEHNR and CDR2 FQNEAQ (reference sequence). The CDR3 contains 17 residues. The ends lost 1 base at V and 2 bases at J; junction bases unmatched: 7. The CDR3 DNA is TGTGCCAGCAGCTTAGGTCGACTAGCGGGGCCAACCTACGAGCAGTACTTC. Protein sequence: CASSLGRLAGPTYEQYF.

V usage is TRBV14 and J usage is TRBJ2-7, with D perhaps TRBD2 (6 bases). V shed 3 bases and J shed 1 base, with 19 bases lying between them. Germline values: CDR1 SGHDN, CDR2 FVKESK. The CDR3 totals 17 residues. Written as DNA, the CDR3 is TGTGCCAGCAGCCACGCCTCCGGGGGATCAGCATCCTACGAGCAGTACTTC. Protein sequence: CASSHASGGSASYEQYF. The full variable domain, rest sourced from reference TRBV14 and TRBJ2-7, is EAGVTQFPSHSVIEKGQTVTLRCDPISGHDNLYWYRRVMGKEIKFLLHFVKESKQDESGMPNNRFLAERTGGTYSTLKVQPAELEDSGVYFCASSHASGGSASYEQYFGPGTRLTVT.

V usage is TRBV2 and J usage is TRBJ2-5; unclear D gene. The better agreement between TRBJ2-7 and the DNA end casts doubt on the J call. This CDR3 is 11 amino acids long. CDR1 and CDR2 from the germline V gene are SNHLY and FYNNEI. CDR3 DNA: TGTGCCAGCCGTTCCGGGTACGAGCAGTACTTC. This sequence encodes CASRSGYEQYF.

V is TRBV27 and J is TRBJ2-5, with 8 bases that match TRBD2. Near its end, the DNA agrees better with TRBJ2-7, so the J call may be wrong. The CDR3 runs to 16 residues. CDR1 is MNHEY and CDR2 is SMNVEV in the germline V gene (reference sequence). The CDR3: CASSSPSGSGPYEQYF. The CDR3 coding sequence is TGTGCCAGCAGTTCCCCTAGCGGGTCGGGGCCCTACGAGCAGTACTTC.

The chain recombines TRBV7-2 with TRBJ1-1; D unclear. The CDR3 spans 14 residues. Germline loops: CDR1 SGHTA, CDR2 FQGNSA. Trimming left V 1 base short and J 0 bases short, with 6 bases between. This CDR3 reads CASSLDGLNTEAFF. CDR3 sequence (DNA): TGTGCCAGCAGCTTAGACGGTCTGAACACTGAAGCTTTCTTT.

The rearrangement uses TRBV29-1 and TRBJ2-7, with D tentatively TRBD2 (5 bases). Trimming removed 4 bases at V and 7 bases at J, with 11 bases between. In germline, CDR1 is SQVTM, CDR2 ANQGSEA. The CDR3 contains 11 residues. The CDR3 spells CSVVISGEQYF. CDR3 DNA sequence: TGCAGCGTTGTCATCTCGGGGGAGCAGTACTTC.

The chain recombines TRBV6-4 with TRBJ2-1; 11 positions agree with TRBD2. This CDR3 region has 15 residues. Germline V gene sequence: CDR1 MRHNA, CDR2 SNTAGT. The V segment lost 0 bases and the J segment 8 bases; nucleotides outside the gene matches: 3. CDR3 coding DNA: TGTGCCAGCAGTGACTCCGGGACTAGCGGAGATGAGCAGTTCTTC. It encodes CASSDSGTSGDEQFF.

CDR3 amino acids: CASSEYQEGTEAFF. The DNA of the CDR3 is TGTGCCAGCTCAGAATATCAGGAGGGCACTGAAGCTTTCTTT. The chain recombines TRBV18 with TRBJ1-1; D is unresolved. V lost 5 bases to trimming and J lost 4 bases, with 14 bases between them. The CDR3 loop spans 14 amino acids. In germline, CDR1 is KGHSH, CDR2 LQKENI.

This clone was found a few times. This chain joins TRBV19 and TRBJ1-6, with D unclear. Germline assignment: CDR1 LNHDA and CDR2 SQIVND (reference sequence). There are 13 residues in the CDR3. The ends were cut back, 10 bases at V and 4 bases at J, with 11 bases in the middle. This CDR3 is CATQELYNSPLHF. CDR3 DNA: TGTGCCACCCAAGAGCTTTATAATTCACCCCTCCACTTT. Supplemented by reference TRBV19 and TRBJ1-6, the full variable domain reads DGGITQSPKYLFRKEGQNVTLSCEQNLNHDAMYWYRQDPGQGLRLIYYSQIVNDFQKGDIAEGYSVSREKKESFPLTVTSAQKNPTAFYLCATQELYNSPLHFGNGTRLTVT.

The V gene is TRBV5-1, the J gene TRBJ2-2; D is perhaps TRBD1 (6 bases). The CDR3 extends over 19 amino acids. Germline assignment: CDR1 SGHRS and CDR2 YFSETQ. Trimming pared 2 bases from V and 0 bases from J, leaving 20 bases between. The CDR3 DNA follows: TGCGCCAGCAGCTTCGGATACGTCGGACAGTTCGCGAACACCGGGGAGCTGTTTTTT. Residues: CASSFGYVGQFANTGELFF.

The J gene is TRBJ2-5, the V gene TRBV5-1; TRBD2 aligns across 10 bases. This CDR3 has 16 amino acids. Germline assignment: CDR1 SGHRS and CDR2 YFSETQ. Unmatched junction bases numbered 3, after V lost 0 bases and J lost 1 base. The CDR3 DNA sequence: TGCGCCAGCAGCTTGGTACTAGCGGGGAGCCAAGAGACCCAGTACTTC. It encodes CASSLVLAGSQETQYF.